These 22 T cell receptor beta chains originate from one sample sequenced in a study of human T cells and chemical hapten exposure (dated by TCRdb to 2020 to 2022). The time point label on this specimen signifies: patch test 1, 2 weeks after DPC sensitization. Explained via the paper, the treatment or condition label denotes: therapeutic diphenylcyclopropenone sensitization with weekly scalp DPC. Receptor amplification or capture employed RACE. TCRdb shows the sequencer as NextSeq 500. TCRdb handled the public reads itself, with Q25 trimming in fastp and clone calling in MiXCR, and kept productive beta chains. Rows with a matching CDR3 protein are joined into one entry that keeps the most common DNA and genes. The sample table lists 150,000 to 200,000 distinct CDR3 sequences, 20% to 25% of them with a count of one. The ten biggest clones cover about 6.7% of the sample. The sample here was whole blood, taken in connection with sensitization to the hapten diphenylcyclopropenone (DPC). These receptors were taken from a woman in her forties or fifties with alopecia areata. Some clones in this sample may be carry-over from other donors' samples.

The chain uses TRBV5-1 and TRBJ2-1; 10 bases agree with TRBD2. J gave up 5 bases and V 5 bases, and 4 bases lay outside the gene matches. This CDR3 region has 14 residues. The germline V gene has CDR1 SGHRS and CDR2 YFSETQ. The CDR3 region has the DNA TGCGCCAGCAGAAGCGGGAGGGGCCACAATGAGCAGTTCTTC. Its protein product is CASRSGRGHNEQFF.

The rearrangement joins TRBV5-1 to TRBJ2-3; 9 bases line up with TRBD2. After removal of 5 bases from V and 2 bases from J, the junction contained 9 bases not matched to a gene. The CDR3 covers 16 residues. The germline gives CDR1 SGHRS, CDR2 YFSETQ. CDR3 protein: CASSWRLAEITDTQYF. CDR3 DNA sequence: TGCGCCAGCAGTTGGAGACTAGCGGAGATCACAGATACGCAGTATTTT. The entire variable domain, with the rest obtained from reference TRBV5-1 and TRBJ2-3, is as follows: KAGVTQTPRYLIKTRGQQVTLSCSPISGHRSVSWYQQTPGQGLQFLFEYFSETQRNKGNFPGRFSGRQFSNSRSEMNVSTLELGDSALYLCASSWRLAEITDTQYFGPGTRLTVL.

This clonotype appeared a few times. The V call is TRBV12-3 or TRBV12-4, the J call TRBJ2-1; D not certain. Trimming stripped 1 base from V and 10 bases from J, with 8 bases between. This CDR3 has 12 amino acids. CDR3 DNA sequence: TGTGCCAGCAGTTTAGTCGTGGGAGAGCAGTTCTTC. It translates to CASSLVVGEQFF.

This clonotype was seen a handful of times. This chain uses TRBV3-1 with TRBJ1-1; 9 bases match TRBD1. With 6 bases clipped from V and 8 bases from J, the junction kept 13 bases outside the gene matches. The CDR3 consists of 15 residues. CDR1 and CDR2 (germline): LGHDT, YNNKEL (reference sequence). CDR3 in DNA: TGTGCCAGCAGTAGAGGGACAGGGAAAGTGAGCGAAGCTTTCTTT. Translation gives CASSRGTGKVSEAFF. The entire variable domain, with the rest obtained from reference TRBV3-1 and TRBJ1-1, is as follows: DTAVSQTPKYLVTQMGNDKSIKCEQNLGHDTMYWYKQDSKKFLKIMFSYNNKELIINETVPNRFSPKSPDKAHLNLHINSLELGDSAVYFCASSRGTGKVSEAFFGQGTRLTVV.

Ten or more counts support this clonotype. This sequence joins TRBV29-1 and TRBJ1-1; D call uncertain. Trimming removed 3 bases at V and 1 base at J, with 9 bases between. There are 13 residues in the CDR3. The germline CDR1 and CDR2 sequences are SQVTM and ANQGSEA. CDR3 residues: CSVETSWNTEAFF. The CDR3 DNA reads TGCAGCGTTGAGACTTCATGGAACACTGAAGCTTTCTTT.

This clonotype was seen more than once but under ten times. The rearrangement uses TRBV7-9 and TRBJ2-1; D is undetermined. This CDR3 comprises 14 residues. Germline V gene sequence: CDR1 SEHNR, CDR2 FQNEAQ (reference sequence). The V and J ends lost 5 bases and 6 bases respectively, with 14 bases between them. CDR3 amino acids: CASSLRTSTNEQFF. The CDR3 DNA follows: TGTGCCAGCAGCCTTCGGACGTCCACCAATGAGCAGTTCTTC. The whole variable domain, remainder taken from reference TRBV7-9 and TRBJ2-1, is DTGVSQNPRHKITKRGQNVTFRCDPISEHNRLYWYRQTLGQGPEFLTYFQNEAQLEKSRLLSDRFSAERPKGSFSTLEIQRTEQGDSAMYLCASSLRTSTNEQFFGPGTRLTVL.

The rearrangement joins TRBV12-3 or TRBV12-4 to TRBJ2-5, with 10 bases matching TRBD2. V dropped 7 bases and J dropped 2; count of bases not matched to a gene: 7. The CDR3 runs 15 residues. DNA of the CDR3: TGTGCCAGCACCGTTAGCGGGAGGCGGCAAGAGACCCAGTACTTC. Translated, it gives CASTVSGRRQETQYF.

This clonotype was recorded a few times. This chain connects TRBV4-2 to TRBJ2-1, with D tentatively TRBD1 or TRBD2 (5 bases each). CDR3 length: 15 residues. Germline V gene sequence: CDR1 LGHNA, CDR2 YNFKEQ. Trimming left V 0 bases short and J 8 bases short, with 14 bases between. CDR3 loop: CASSQEGTLNDEQFF. The CDR3 nucleotides read TGTGCCAGCAGCCAAGAAGGGACCCTCAACGATGAGCAGTTCTTC.

CDR3 nucleotide sequence: TGTGCCAGCAGTTACGTCGCAGGAGCAATTAATGAAAAACTGTTTTTT. Protein: CASSYVAGAINEKLFF. This chain joins TRBV6-6 and TRBJ1-4; no clear D. Germline CDR1 and CDR2: MNHNY and SVGAGI (reference sequence). Between the trimmed V and J ends, which lost 2 bases and 4 bases, there was a span of 14 bases. The length of the CDR3 is 16 residues.

This clonotype came up a few times. This sequence joins TRBV7-8 and TRBJ1-2; no reliable D call. In germline, CDR1 is SGHVS, CDR2 FQNEAQ. This CDR3 is built from 16 residues. Trimming removed 2 bases from V and 6 bases from J, with 19 bases in between. CDR3 DNA sequence: TGTGCCAGCAGCTTACTGGCTTCCGGTCTATTGGATGGCTACACCTTC. Protein sequence: CASSLLASGLLDGYTF.

The chain recombines TRBV12-3 or TRBV12-4 with TRBJ1-2; the D is unclear. The CDR3 runs to 12 residues. Trimming shortened V by 2 bases and J by 8 bases, and 9 bases separated the two germline ends. CDR3 DNA: TGTGCCAGCAGTTTACTGGGCGACGGCTACACCTTC. This gives the protein CASSLLGDGYTF.

CDR3 loop: CASSLNPGTEAFF. As DNA, the CDR3 is TGTGCCAGCAGCTTAAATCCGGGAACTGAAGCTTTCTTT. The chain couples TRBV7-3 to TRBJ1-1, with D unresolved. With 1 base removed from V and 5 bases from J, the gap between germline ends came to 8 bases. This CDR3 comprises 13 residues. CDR1 SGHTA and CDR2 FQGTGA come from the germline V gene.

The table lists this clonotype with a few counts. The chain is built from TRBV6-6 and TRBJ1-1; D perhaps matches TRBD1 (5 bases). The CDR3 has 14 amino acids. Trimming removed 0 bases at V and 5 bases at J, with 10 bases between. In germline, CDR1 is MNHNY, CDR2 SVGAGI (reference sequence). Here the CDR3 reads CASSYSREGTEAFF. Here the CDR3 DNA reads TGTGCCAGCAGTTACTCGAGGGAGGGGACTGAAGCTTTCTTT.

The chain is built from TRBV19 and TRBJ2-3; TRBD1 matches at 8 bases. The germline CDR1 and CDR2 sequences are LNHDA and SQIVND (reference sequence). V shed 3 bases and J 5 bases; nucleotides not matched to a gene: 4. The CDR3 has 14 residues. CDR3 region: CASSMTGAEDTQYF. DNA for the CDR3: TGTGCCAGTAGTATGACAGGGGCTGAAGATACGCAGTATTTT.

In its sample, this clonotype was seen many times. The CDR3 bases are TGTGCCAGCAGCTTAGACTACAGCAAGGGACAGAGCAATTCACCCCTCCACTTT. Amino acids: CASSLDYSKGQSNSPLHF. This chain uses TRBV11-2 with TRBJ1-6, with 7 bases identical to TRBD1. The CDR3 covers 18 residues. Germline-derived CDR1 and CDR2 are SGHAT and FQNNGV. The trim removed 0 bases at V and 7 bases at J, leaving 12 bases unmatched.

This clonotype was recorded a few times. The rearrangement uses TRBV5-1 and TRBJ1-1; weak D call: TRBD1 (6 bases). V lost 4 bases, J lost 5 bases, and 21 bases lay in between. The CDR3 length is 16 residues. CDR1 and CDR2 from the germline V gene are SGHRS and YFSETQ. The CDR3, as DNA: TGCGCCAGCAGCCGGACAACCCCCAGGGGAGGGACTGAAGCTTTCTTT. Its protein product is CASSRTTPRGGTEAFF.

In its sample, this clonotype was seen a few times. DNA for the CDR3: TGTGCCAGCGAGGGGACAGGGTTTCGGAGGGGCCAGTACTTC. The encoded protein is CASEGTGFRRGQYF. The chain employs TRBV2 and TRBJ2-5; TRBD1 matches 9 bases. This CDR3 is 14 amino acids long. V was clipped by 8 bases and J by 10 bases; unmatched bases: 14. The germline gives CDR1 SNHLY, CDR2 FYNNEI.

The gene calls are TRBV15 and TRBJ2-5; 10 bases are shared with TRBD2. The CDR3 length is 16 residues. Looked up from germline, CDR1 is LNHNV and CDR2 is YYDKDF (reference sequence). Trimming removed 2 bases from V and 2 bases from J; junction bases left unmatched: 5. CDR3 amino acids: CATSRNRLAGQETQYF. The CDR3 coding sequence is TGTGCCACCAGCAGAAACCGACTAGCGGGTCAAGAGACCCAGTACTTC. The entire variable domain, with the rest obtained from reference TRBV15 and TRBJ2-5, is as follows: DAMVIQNPRYQVTQFGKPVTLSCSQTLNHNVMYWYQQKSSQAPKLLFHYYDKDFNNEADTPDNFQSRRPNTSFCFLDIRSPGLGDTAMYLCATSRNRLAGQETQYFGPGTRLLVL.

The chain couples TRBV30 to TRBJ2-1, with 10 positions matching TRBD2. CDR1 and CDR2 (germline): GTSNPN, SVGIG (reference sequence). The CDR3 consists of 17 residues. V lost 0 bases and J lost 4; bases outside the gene matches: 9. The CDR3 reads CAWSVLPPSGRYNEQFF. CDR3 sequence (DNA): TGTGCCTGGAGTGTTTTACCCCCTAGCGGGAGATACAATGAGCAGTTCTTC.

This sequence joins TRBV20-1 and TRBJ2-1; D gene unclear. The length of the CDR3 is 15 residues. Trimming left V 3 bases short and J 0 bases short, with 12 bases between. Germline loops: CDR1 DFQATT, CDR2 SNEGSKA (reference sequence). The DNA for the CDR3 is TGCAGTGCTAGTTTCCCGAGAAGCTCCTACAATGAGCAGTTCTTC. It yields the protein CSASFPRSSYNEQFF.

This clonotype occurred a few times. This chain joins TRBV6-6 and TRBJ2-3; D possibly corresponds to TRBD1 (6 bases). Trimming pared 0 bases from V and 1 base from J, leaving 11 bases between. Germline V gene lookup returns CDR1 MNHNY and CDR2 SVGAGI (reference sequence). The CDR3 extends over 16 amino acids. The CDR3 DNA reads TGTGCCAGCAGTTACTCGGCTCACAGGGGCACAGATACGCAGTATTTT. As protein: CASSYSAHRGTDTQYF.

In this sample, this clonotype turned up a few times. The chain combines TRBV14 with TRBJ1-4; 7 bases agree with TRBD1. CDR3 size: 15 residues. Trimming cost V 6 bases and J 8 bases; bases outside gene matches: 12. Germline V gene data show CDR1 as SGHDN and CDR2 as FVKESK. The CDR3 sequence: CASSFRGPRGEKLFF. DNA of the CDR3: TGTGCCAGCAGTTTTCGCGGACCCAGGGGGGAAAAACTGTTTTTT.